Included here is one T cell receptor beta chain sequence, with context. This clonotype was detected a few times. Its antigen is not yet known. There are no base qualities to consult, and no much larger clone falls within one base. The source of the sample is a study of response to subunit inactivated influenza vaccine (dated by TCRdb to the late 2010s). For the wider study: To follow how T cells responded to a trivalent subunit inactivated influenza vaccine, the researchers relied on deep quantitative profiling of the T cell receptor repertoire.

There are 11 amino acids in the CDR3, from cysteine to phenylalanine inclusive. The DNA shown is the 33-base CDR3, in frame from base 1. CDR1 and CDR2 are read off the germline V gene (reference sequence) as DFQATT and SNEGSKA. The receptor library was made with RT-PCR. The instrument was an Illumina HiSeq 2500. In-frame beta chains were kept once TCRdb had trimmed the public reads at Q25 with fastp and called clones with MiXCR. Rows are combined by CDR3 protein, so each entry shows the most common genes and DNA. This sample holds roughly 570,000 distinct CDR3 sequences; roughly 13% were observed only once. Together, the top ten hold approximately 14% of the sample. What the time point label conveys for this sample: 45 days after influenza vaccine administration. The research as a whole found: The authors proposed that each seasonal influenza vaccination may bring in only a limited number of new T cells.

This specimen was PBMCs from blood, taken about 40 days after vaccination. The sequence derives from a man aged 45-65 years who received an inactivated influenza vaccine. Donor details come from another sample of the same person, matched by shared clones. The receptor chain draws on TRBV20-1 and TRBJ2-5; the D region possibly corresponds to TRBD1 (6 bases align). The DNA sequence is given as TGCGGGGCACAGCAGGGGGAGACCCAGTACTTC. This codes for CGAQQGETQYF.